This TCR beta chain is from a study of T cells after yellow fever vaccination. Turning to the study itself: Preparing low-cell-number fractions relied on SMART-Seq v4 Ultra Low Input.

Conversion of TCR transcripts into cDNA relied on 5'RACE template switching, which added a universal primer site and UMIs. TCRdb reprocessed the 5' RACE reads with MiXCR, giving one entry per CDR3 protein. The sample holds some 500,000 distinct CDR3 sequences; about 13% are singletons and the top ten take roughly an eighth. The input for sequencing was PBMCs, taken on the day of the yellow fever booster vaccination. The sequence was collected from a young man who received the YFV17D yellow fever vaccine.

The CDR3 loop is CASSYQFVTSNEQFF. CDR3 bases: TGTGCCAGCAGCTACCAATTCGTAACGTCCAATGAGCAGTTCTTC. The chain employs TRBV7-2 and TRBJ2-1; unclear D gene. Per germline, CDR1 SGHTA and CDR2 FQGNSA. Trimming left V 4 bases short and J 6 bases short, with 16 bases between. There are 15 residues in the CDR3.